A single sample is the source of the 23 T cell receptor beta chains below, sequenced in a study of naive and memory T cell subsets. Four PCR rounds used nested alpha and beta constant region primers plus the SP2 primer. Each CDR3 protein gets one entry after TCRdb re-called the 5' RACE reads with MiXCR. The sample gives roughly 60,000 distinct CDR3 sequences, 5.5% to 8.5% of which show up once; more than 9.5% is in the top ten. A UMI-containing oligonucleotide was joined by 3' ligation to the TCR cDNA template. The receptors were gathered from a male donor in good health.

Regarding this clonotype: A much more abundant neighbour one base away suggests this may be a read error. The V call is TRBV11-2, the J call TRBJ2-7; 9 nucleotides agree with TRBD1. Germline loops: CDR1 SGHAT, CDR2 FQNNGV. This CDR3 is 17 amino acids long. Here the CDR3 reads CASSLGLGTGRSYEQCF. Written as DNA, the CDR3 is TGTGCCAGCAGCTTAGGGCTCGGGACAGGGAGATCCTACGAGCAGTGCTTC.

This clonotype was picked up a small number of times. This sequence joins TRBV5-1 and TRBJ2-3, with 7 bases fitting TRBD1. The CDR3 loop spans 17 amino acids. V shed 4 bases, J shed 1 base, and the junction held 12 bases outside the gene matches. Germline V CDR1 and CDR2: SGHRS, YFSETQ. CDR3: CASSVLTGQGGTDTQYF. For the CDR3, the DNA is TGCGCCAGCAGCGTACTGACAGGGCAGGGTGGCACAGATACGCAGTATTTT.

The genes are TRBV29-1 and TRBJ2-5; 16 positions match TRBD2. Germline lookup yields CDR1 SQVTM and CDR2 ANQGSEA. The CDR3 totals 15 residues. V was clipped by 5 bases and J by 7 bases; unmatched bases: 7. CDR3 DNA sequence: TGCAGCGTTTCACCGGGACTAGCGGGGGGGGGGACCCAGTACTTC. It specifies CSVSPGLAGGGTQYF.

The chain couples TRBV7-9 to TRBJ1-4; D uncertain. The CDR3 consists of 13 residues. Trimming took off 6 bases at V and 5 bases at J, with 10 bases between the two ends. From germline, CDR1 is SEHNR and CDR2 FQNEAQ (reference sequence). CDR3 bases: TGTGCCAGCAGATCTCCGTTGAATGAAAAACTGTTTTTT. Translating it yields CASRSPLNEKLFF.

In this sample, this clonotype turned up a few times. J is TRBJ2-3 and V is TRBV19, with no clear D. The CDR3 totals 13 residues. The V gene lost 5 bases and the J gene lost 0 bases, with 6 bases spanning the gap. From germline, CDR1 is LNHDA and CDR2 SQIVND (reference sequence). The CDR3, as DNA: TGTGCCAGTAGTGTGCTTAGCACAGATACGCAGTATTTT. Its protein product is CASSVLSTDTQYF. Drawing the rest from reference TRBV19 and TRBJ2-3, the complete variable domain is DGGITQSPKYLFRKEGQNVTLSCEQNLNHDAMYWYRQDPGQGLRLIYYSQIVNDFQKGDIAEGYSVSREKKESFPLTVTSAQKNPTAFYLCASSVLSTDTQYFGPGTRLTVL.

The rearrangement links TRBV18 to TRBJ2-7; 8 nucleotides agree with TRBD2. The germline V gene encodes CDR1 KGHSH and CDR2 LQKENI. This CDR3 is built from 15 residues. V shed 2 bases and J 3 bases; nucleotides not matched to a gene: 6. CDR3 bases: TGTGCCAGCTCACCAAGAGCGGGAGATCTCTACGAGCAGTACTTC. Its protein product is CASSPRAGDLYEQYF.

Ten or more counts support this clonotype. The rearrangement links TRBV20-1 to TRBJ2-1; TRBD1 matches 9 bases. The ends lost 0 bases at V and 5 bases at J; junction bases unmatched: 11. CDR1 and CDR2 (germline): DFQATT, SNEGSKA (reference sequence). This CDR3 comprises 17 residues. Here the CDR3 reads CSARDPRDRATNNEQFF. CDR3 sequence (DNA): TGCAGTGCTAGAGATCCCCGGGACAGGGCCACAAACAATGAGCAGTTCTTC.

At least ten counts were recorded for this clonotype. The genes are TRBV29-1 and TRBJ2-5; no definite D call. The V and J ends lost 8 bases and 5 bases respectively, with 15 bases between them. CDR3 length equals 12 residues. Germline CDR1 is SQVTM and CDR2 is ANQGSEA. CDR3: CSSQASEETQYF. CDR3 coding DNA: TGCAGCTCTCAGGCGAGCGAGGAGACCCAGTACTTC. Drawing the rest from reference TRBV29-1 and TRBJ2-5, the complete variable domain is SAVISQKPSRDICQRGTSLTIQCQVDSQVTMMFWYRQQPGQSLTLIATANQGSEATYESGFVIDKFPISRPNLTFSTLTVSNMSPEDSSIYLCSSQASEETQYFGPGTRLLVL.

Of note for this clonotype: A much bigger clone sits one base away, suggesting this may be a read error. DNA of the CDR3: TGCAGTGCTGGAAAGAAGGAGTCGGCCGGAGAGACCCAGTACTTC. Encoded protein: CSAGKKESAGETQYF. The chain couples TRBV20-1 to TRBJ2-5; D gene uncertain. The CDR3 extends over 15 amino acids. CDR1 is DFQATT and CDR2 is SNEGSKA in the germline V gene (reference sequence). Between the trimmed V and J ends, which lost 5 bases and 4 bases, there was a span of 20 bases.

The chain joins TRBV6-1 to TRBJ1-2; D not resolved. The CDR3 consists of 12 residues. CDR1 and CDR2 (germline): MNHNS, SASEGT. Deletions cut 10 bases from V and 8 bases from J, with 17 bases between. The CDR3 spells CATNDGTRGYTF. As DNA, the CDR3 is TGTGCCACTAATGACGGTACAAGAGGCTACACCTTC.

The table lists this clonotype with many counts. J is TRBJ2-3 and V is TRBV2; D perhaps matches TRBD2 (6 bases). V gave up 4 bases and J gave up 15 bases, with 20 bases separating them. CDR3 size: 13 residues. The V gene's germline CDR1 is SNHLY and CDR2 FYNNEI. The CDR3 DNA is TGTGCCAGCAGTGGGGGCCGCCGGGAGCCCTTCTATTTT. This gives the protein CASSGGRREPFYF.

This clonotype was detected only a few times. The genes are TRBV12-3 or TRBV12-4 and TRBJ2-6; 10 bases line up with TRBD2. With 6 bases clipped from V and 0 bases from J, the junction kept 14 bases outside the gene matches. The CDR3 is 20 amino acids. The CDR3 coding sequence is TGTGCCAGCAGGACCCTAGAGCGGGGGGGCCTACGCTCTGGGGCCAACGTCCTGACTTTC. Its translation: CASRTLERGGLRSGANVLTF.

This clonotype was seen ten or more times. The J gene is TRBJ2-3, the V gene TRBV7-2, with no clear D. V lost 4 bases and J 0 bases, leaving 14 bases between the germline ends. The CDR3 is 16 residues long. Germline V gene data show CDR1 as SGHTA and CDR2 as FQGNSA. CDR3 DNA: TGTGCCAGCAGCTCGCCGGCGGCCCCGAGCACAGATACGCAGTATTTT. Its translation: CASSSPAAPSTDTQYF.

This clonotype occurred many times. V and J are TRBV20-1 and TRBJ1-2; 8 nucleotides line up with TRBD1. This CDR3 has 13 amino acids. Germline V lookup: CDR1 DFQATT, CDR2 SNEGSKA (reference sequence). The ends lost 6 bases at V and 4 bases at J; junction bases unmatched: 7. Here the CDR3 DNA reads TGCAGTGCCACCCACCAGGGGGCCTATGGCTACACCTTC. Translated: CSATHQGAYGYTF.

Ten or more counts support this clonotype. V gene TRBV20-1 combines with J gene TRBJ1-2; 7 nucleotides line up with TRBD1. This CDR3 is built from 13 residues. V gave up 5 bases and J gave up 7 bases; unmatched junction bases: 10. Germline values: CDR1 DFQATT, CDR2 SNEGSKA (reference sequence). For the CDR3, the DNA is TGCAGTGCTGGAGGGGAGGGGGCTAGTGGCTACACCTTC. Protein sequence: CSAGGEGASGYTF.

This clonotype was recorded many times. The V and J genes are TRBV6-2 or TRBV6-3 and TRBJ2-1, with 9 bases matching TRBD2. This CDR3 is 21 amino acids long. Germline CDR1 is MNHEY and CDR2 is SVGEGT. V lost 2 bases and J lost 0; bases outside the gene matches: 17. The DNA for the CDR3 is TGTGCCAGCAGTTACGCCTTTTCCGGGACTAGCCCAACGAGCTCCTACAATGAGCAGTTCTTC. Amino acid sequence: CASSYAFSGTSPTSSYNEQFF.

The table lists this clonotype with many counts. CDR3 bases: TGCGCCAGCAGCTTGGTGGCGGGGGGCACAGATACGCAGTATTTT. Translation gives CASSLVAGGTDTQYF. The J gene is TRBJ2-3, the V gene TRBV5-1, with 7 positions matching TRBD2. CDR1 and CDR2 from the germline V gene are SGHRS and YFSETQ. The CDR3 covers 15 residues. Trimming removed 0 bases from V and 1 base from J; junction bases left unmatched: 2. Combining the CDR3 with reference TRBV5-1 and TRBJ2-3 gives the whole variable domain KAGVTQTPRYLIKTRGQQVTLSCSPISGHRSVSWYQQTPGQGLQFLFEYFSETQRNKGNFPGRFSGRQFSNSRSEMNVSTLELGDSALYLCASSLVAGGTDTQYFGPGTRLTVL.

There are a few counts of this clonotype. The chain joins TRBV3-1 to TRBJ2-7; TRBD2 matches at 8 bases. The germline V gene encodes CDR1 LGHDT and CDR2 YNNKEL (reference sequence). The length of the CDR3 is 17 residues. V trimming: 0 bases; J trimming: 5 bases; junction bases outside the gene matches: 12. Here the CDR3 DNA reads TGTGCCAGCAGCCAAGAGCGGGGGGCGGTTGGTCGTAACGAGCAGTACTTC. This encodes CASSQERGAVGRNEQYF.

The V and J genes are TRBV6-6 and TRBJ1-4; D possibly corresponds to TRBD1 (6 bases). This CDR3 is 14 amino acids long. CDR1 and CDR2 from the germline V gene are MNHNY and SVGAGI (reference sequence). Trimming left V 6 bases short and J 3 bases short, with 11 bases between. The CDR3 coding sequence is TGTGCCAGCAGCAACGGACAGTCTAATGAAAAACTGTTTTTT. Protein sequence: CASSNGQSNEKLFF.

CDR3 in amino acids: CASSTPAGGNTGELFF. Written as DNA, the CDR3 is TGTGCCAGCAGTACCCCAGCGGGGGGAAACACCGGGGAGCTGTTTTTT. This chain connects TRBV6-6 to TRBJ2-2, with 9 nucleotides matching TRBD2. The CDR3 totals 16 residues. Trimming took 5 bases from V and 2 from J; bases not matched to a gene: 6. Germline loops: CDR1 MNHNY, CDR2 SVGAGI (reference sequence).

This clonotype was seen only a few times. The CDR3 nucleotides read TGTGCCAGCAGCTCAACAGGGGCCCACACTGAAGCTTTCTTT. This gives the protein CASSSTGAHTEAFF. V is TRBV13 and J is TRBJ1-1; TRBD1 matches 7 bases. Germline CDR1 is PRHDT and CDR2 is FYEKMQ (reference sequence). The CDR3 length is 14 residues. With 4 bases clipped from V and 3 bases from J, the junction kept 5 bases outside the gene matches.

This clonotype came up many times. V is TRBV5-1 and J is TRBJ2-6, with 11 bases aligning to TRBD1. The V and J ends lost 4 bases and 0 bases, in that order; junction bases with no gene match: 6. The length of the CDR3 is 18 residues. Looked up from germline, CDR1 is SGHRS and CDR2 is YFSETQ. The CDR3 DNA is TGCGCCAGCAGCCAAACCGGGACAGGGGGCTCTGGGGCCAACGTCCTGACTTTC. Amino acids: CASSQTGTGGSGANVLTF.

The genes are TRBV29-1 and TRBJ2-1; D is undetermined. Trimming removed 4 bases at V and 5 bases at J, with 9 bases between. From germline, CDR1 is SQVTM and CDR2 ANQGSEA. This CDR3 contains 12 residues. CDR3 DNA sequence: TGCAGCGTTGTGACCCTCGACAATGAGCAGTTCTTC. This encodes CSVVTLDNEQFF.